This T cell receptor (beta chain) was captured by sequencing in a study of blood T cell repertoires in COVID-19. Study at large: Acute and convalescent COVID-19 samples came from the United States, Italy and Spain. The analysed material was cDNA or gDNA that came from T cells, B-cell-depleted T cells, or PBMCs.

This CDR3 has 14 residues. Trimming stripped 3 bases from V and 7 bases from J, with 15 bases between. Germline values: CDR1 LNHDA, CDR2 SQIVND (reference sequence). How the authors handled the data: Amplified reference gene primers provided the basis for estimating nucleated cell counts. TCRdb's table, derived via immunoSEQ multiplex PCR, lists solely in-frame clones and lacks some. V and J calls and clone size follow that table, whereas D and trimming were derived from the DNA. The table has some 45,000 clones, 92% seen once; the top ten hold roughly 10%. The genes are TRBV19 and TRBJ1-2; TRBD1 is a possible D gene (5 bases). The receptor was derived from a man between 50 and 59 years old with active COVID-19. Sequencing used peripheral blood. Here the CDR3 DNA reads TGTGCCAGTAGTATCCTGGCCAGGGCAGGTGGCTACACCTTC. Translation: CASSILARAGGYTF.